This T cell receptor beta chain was obtained from a study of cytomegalovirus exposure and HLA in healthy donors. Study-level findings and limits: The records held CMV serostatus as the only immune exposure information.

Notes on this clone: The antigen remains unidentified.

Germline values: CDR1 SEHNR, CDR2 FQNEAQ (reference sequence). This CDR3 region has 12 residues. V was cut by 7 bases and J by 7 bases, with 13 bases left in between. This PCR relied on a set of 60 Vbeta primers and 13 Jbeta primers. The table came from immunoSEQ multiplex PCR; TCRdb's copy has only in-frame clones and leaves some out. The sample has some 130,000 clones; 73% are singletons. What was sequenced was PBMCs. V usage is TRBV7-9 and J usage is TRBJ1-1, with D tentatively TRBD1 (5 bases). The TCR was taken from a woman aged 40 to 49 in good health and CMV-seronegative. Here the CDR3 reads CASTVQQVEAFF. The CDR3, as DNA: TGTGCCAGCACCGTTCAACAGGTTGAAGCTTTCTTT.